Following are 3 T cell receptor beta chains from one sample sequenced in a study of cytomegalovirus exposure and HLA in healthy donors. This PCR relied on a set of 60 Vbeta primers and 13 Jbeta primers. Using immunoSEQ multiplex PCR, the repertoire was profiled, and TCRdb retains in-frame clones only, with some absent. The sample carries 150,000 to 200,000 clones, over 75% recorded once. Sequences were obtained from PBMCs. Receptors were obtained from a woman aged 45-59 years in good health and CMV-seronegative.

In this sample, this clone turned up once. CDR3 region: CASSYGTASETQYF. CDR3 bases: TGTGCCAGCAGTTACGGGACAGCAAGCGAGACCCAGTACTTC. The rearrangement joins TRBV6-6 to TRBJ2-5; 7 nucleotides line up with TRBD1. The CDR3 spans 14 residues. V was pared by 2 bases and J by 5 bases, with 5 bases of the junction left unmatched. Germline CDR1 MNHNY, CDR2 SVGAGI (reference sequence).

V gene TRBV28 combines with J gene TRBJ1-1; TRBD1 matches at 10 bases. From germline, CDR1 is MDHEN and CDR2 SYDVKM. The CDR3 runs 15 residues. With V trimmed by 7 bases and J by 0 bases, 5 bases remained unmatched. The CDR3 region is CASTQTGGMNTEAFF. The CDR3, as DNA: TGTGCCAGCACCCAGACAGGGGGCATGAACACTGAAGCTTTCTTT.

The V call is TRBV29-1, the J call TRBJ2-7, with 9 nucleotides matching TRBD1. The CDR3 covers 13 residues. Germline CDR1 SQVTM, CDR2 ANQGSEA. After removal of 6 bases from V and 5 bases from J, the junction contained 8 bases not matched to a gene. The chain's CDR3 is CSVGPGQGHEQYF. CDR3 DNA: TGCAGCGTGGGACCGGGACAGGGCCACGAGCAGTACTTC.